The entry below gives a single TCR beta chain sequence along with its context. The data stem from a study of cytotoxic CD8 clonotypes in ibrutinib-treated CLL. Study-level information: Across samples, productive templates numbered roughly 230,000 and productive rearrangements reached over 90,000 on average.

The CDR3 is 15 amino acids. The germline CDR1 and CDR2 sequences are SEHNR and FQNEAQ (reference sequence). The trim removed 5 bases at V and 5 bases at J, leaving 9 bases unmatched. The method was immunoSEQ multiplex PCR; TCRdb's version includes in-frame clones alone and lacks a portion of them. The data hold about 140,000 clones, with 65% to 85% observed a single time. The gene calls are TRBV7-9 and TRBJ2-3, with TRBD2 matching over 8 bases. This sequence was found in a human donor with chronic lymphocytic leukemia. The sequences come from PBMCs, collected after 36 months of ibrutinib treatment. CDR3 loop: CASSTRAGAVDTQYF. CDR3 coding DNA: TGTGCCAGCAGCACCAGAGCGGGGGCCGTAGATACGCAGTATTTT.